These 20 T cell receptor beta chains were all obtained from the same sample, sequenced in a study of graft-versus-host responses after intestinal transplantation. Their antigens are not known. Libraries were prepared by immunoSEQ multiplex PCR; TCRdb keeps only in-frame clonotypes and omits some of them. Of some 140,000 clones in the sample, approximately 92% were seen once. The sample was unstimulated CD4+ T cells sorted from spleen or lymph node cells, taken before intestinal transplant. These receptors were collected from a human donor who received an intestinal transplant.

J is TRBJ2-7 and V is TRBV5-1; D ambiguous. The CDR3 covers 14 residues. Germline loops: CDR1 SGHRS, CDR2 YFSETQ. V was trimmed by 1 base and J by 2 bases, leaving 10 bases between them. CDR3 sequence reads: CASSLLGQTYEQYF. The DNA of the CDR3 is TGCGCCAGCAGCTTGCTGGGTCAGACCTACGAGCAGTACTTC.

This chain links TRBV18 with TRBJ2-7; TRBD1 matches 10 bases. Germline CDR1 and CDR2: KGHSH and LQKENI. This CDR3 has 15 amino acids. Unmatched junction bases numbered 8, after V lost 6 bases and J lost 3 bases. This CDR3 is CASSNAGTGVYEQYF. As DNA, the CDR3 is TGTGCCAGCTCGAACGCCGGGACAGGGGTCTACGAGCAGTACTTC.

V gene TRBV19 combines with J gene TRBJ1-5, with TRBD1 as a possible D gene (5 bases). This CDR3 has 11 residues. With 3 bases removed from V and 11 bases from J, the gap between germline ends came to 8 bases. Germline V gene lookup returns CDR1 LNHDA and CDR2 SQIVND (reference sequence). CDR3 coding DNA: TGTGCCAGTAGTATCGGACAAGCCCAGCATTTT. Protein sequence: CASSIGQAQHF.

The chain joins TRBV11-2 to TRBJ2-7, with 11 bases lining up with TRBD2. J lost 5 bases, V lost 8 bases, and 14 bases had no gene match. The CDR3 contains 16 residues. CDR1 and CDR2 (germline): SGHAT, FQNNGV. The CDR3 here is CASARQWGTSGDEQYF. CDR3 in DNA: TGTGCCAGCGCCCGCCAATGGGGGACTAGCGGAGACGAGCAGTACTTC.

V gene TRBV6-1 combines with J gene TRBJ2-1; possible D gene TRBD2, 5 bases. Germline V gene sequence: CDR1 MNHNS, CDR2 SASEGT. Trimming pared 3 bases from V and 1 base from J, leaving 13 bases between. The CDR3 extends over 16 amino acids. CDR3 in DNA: TGTGCCAGCAGTGATCCAGCACGACTATCCTACAATGAGCAGTTCTTC. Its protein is CASSDPARLSYNEQFF.

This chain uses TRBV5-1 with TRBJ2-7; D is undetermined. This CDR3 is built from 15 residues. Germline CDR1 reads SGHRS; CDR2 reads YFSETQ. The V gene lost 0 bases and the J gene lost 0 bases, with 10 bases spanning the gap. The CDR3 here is CASSLGQVGSYEQYF. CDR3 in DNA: TGCGCCAGCAGCTTGGGGCAGGTGGGCTCCTACGAGCAGTACTTC.

CDR3 sequence: CASSVGGGGADNSPLHF. The CDR3 DNA sequence: TGTGCCAGCAGCGTAGGCGGAGGGGGCGCCGACAATTCACCCCTCCACTTT. The V call is TRBV9, the J call TRBJ1-6; TRBD1 matches 7 bases. The CDR3 totals 17 residues. Germline V CDR1 and CDR2: SGDLS, YYNGEE. The trim removed 0 bases at V and 7 bases at J, leaving 10 bases unmatched.

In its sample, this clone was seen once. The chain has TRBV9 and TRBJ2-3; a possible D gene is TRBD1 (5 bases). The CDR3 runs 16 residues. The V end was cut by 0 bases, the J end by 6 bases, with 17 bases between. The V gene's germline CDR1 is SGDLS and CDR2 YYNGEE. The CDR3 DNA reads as TGTGCCAGCAGCGTAGGCACAGGCAAATTTTCGGATACGCAGTATTTT. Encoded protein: CASSVGTGKFSDTQYF.

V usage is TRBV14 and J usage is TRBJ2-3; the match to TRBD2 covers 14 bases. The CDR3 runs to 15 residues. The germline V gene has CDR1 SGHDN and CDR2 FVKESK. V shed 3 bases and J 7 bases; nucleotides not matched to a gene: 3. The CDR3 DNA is TGTGCCAGCAGCCAGACTAGCGGGGGGGCCTATACGCAGTATTTT. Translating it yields CASSQTSGGAYTQYF. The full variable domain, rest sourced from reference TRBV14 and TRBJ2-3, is EAGVTQFPSHSVIEKGQTVTLRCDPISGHDNLYWYRRVMGKEIKFLLHFVKESKQDESGMPNNRFLAERTGGTYSTLKVQPAELEDSGVYFCASSQTSGGAYTQYFGPGTRLTVL.

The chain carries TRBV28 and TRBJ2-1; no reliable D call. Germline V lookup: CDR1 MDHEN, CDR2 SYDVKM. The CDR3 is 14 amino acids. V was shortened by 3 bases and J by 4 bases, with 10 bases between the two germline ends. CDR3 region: CASSLVGPYNEQFF. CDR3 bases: TGTGCCAGCAGTTTGGTTGGGCCGTACAATGAGCAGTTCTTC.

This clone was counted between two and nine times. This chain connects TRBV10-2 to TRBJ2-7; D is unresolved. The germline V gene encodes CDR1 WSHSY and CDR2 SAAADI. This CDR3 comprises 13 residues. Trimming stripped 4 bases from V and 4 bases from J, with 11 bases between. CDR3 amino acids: CASSASVPYEQYF. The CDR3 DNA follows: TGCGCCAGCAGTGCTTCCGTACCGTACGAGCAGTACTTC.

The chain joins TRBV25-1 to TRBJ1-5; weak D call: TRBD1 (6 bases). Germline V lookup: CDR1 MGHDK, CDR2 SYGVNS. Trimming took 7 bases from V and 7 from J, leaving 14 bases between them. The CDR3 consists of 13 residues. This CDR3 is CASTYRVWQPQHF. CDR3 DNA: TGTGCCAGCACTTACAGGGTCTGGCAGCCCCAGCATTTT.

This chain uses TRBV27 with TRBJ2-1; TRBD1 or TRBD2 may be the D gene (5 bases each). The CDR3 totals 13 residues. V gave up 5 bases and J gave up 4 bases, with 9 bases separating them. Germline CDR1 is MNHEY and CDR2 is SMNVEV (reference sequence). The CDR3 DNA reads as TGTGCCAGCAGTACGGGGACGTACAATGAGCAGTTCTTC. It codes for CASSTGTYNEQFF.

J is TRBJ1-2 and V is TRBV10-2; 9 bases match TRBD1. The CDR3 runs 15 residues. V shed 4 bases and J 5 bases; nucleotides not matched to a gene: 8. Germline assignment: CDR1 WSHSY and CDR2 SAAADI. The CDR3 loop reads CASSAKGQGGYGYTF. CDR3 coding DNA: TGCGCCAGCAGTGCTAAGGGACAGGGAGGATATGGCTACACCTTC.

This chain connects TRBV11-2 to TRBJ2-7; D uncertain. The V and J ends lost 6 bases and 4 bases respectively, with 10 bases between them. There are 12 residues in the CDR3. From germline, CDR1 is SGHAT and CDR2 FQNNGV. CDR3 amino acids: CASRSGRYEQYF. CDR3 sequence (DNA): TGTGCCAGCAGGTCCGGCCGGTACGAGCAGTACTTC.

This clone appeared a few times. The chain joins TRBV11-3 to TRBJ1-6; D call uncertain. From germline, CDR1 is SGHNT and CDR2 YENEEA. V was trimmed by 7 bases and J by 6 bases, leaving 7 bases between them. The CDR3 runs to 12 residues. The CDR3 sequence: CASTVANSPLHF. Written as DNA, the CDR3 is TGTGCCAGCACCGTGGCTAATTCACCCCTCCACTTT.

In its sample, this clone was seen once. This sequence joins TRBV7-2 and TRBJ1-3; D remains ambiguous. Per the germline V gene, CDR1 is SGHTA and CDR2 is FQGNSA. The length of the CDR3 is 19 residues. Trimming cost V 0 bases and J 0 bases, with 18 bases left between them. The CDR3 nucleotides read TGTGCCAGCAGCTTAGCTTCGTTCCAAGGACCTCGCTCTGGAAACACCATATATTTT. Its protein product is CASSLASFQGPRSGNTIYF.

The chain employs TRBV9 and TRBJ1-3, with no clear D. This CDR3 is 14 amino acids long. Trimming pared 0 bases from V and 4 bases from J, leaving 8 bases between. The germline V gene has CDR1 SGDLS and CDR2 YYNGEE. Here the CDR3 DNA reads TGTGCCAGCAGCGTAGACAGCAGAGGAAACACCATATATTTT. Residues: CASSVDSRGNTIYF.

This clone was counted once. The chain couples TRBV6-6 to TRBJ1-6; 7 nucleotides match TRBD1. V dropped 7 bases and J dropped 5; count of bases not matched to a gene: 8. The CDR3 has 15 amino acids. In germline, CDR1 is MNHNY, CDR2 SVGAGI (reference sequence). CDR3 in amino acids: CASTAEGGNNSPLHF. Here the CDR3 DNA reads TGTGCCAGCACCGCCGAAGGGGGCAATAATTCACCCCTCCACTTT.

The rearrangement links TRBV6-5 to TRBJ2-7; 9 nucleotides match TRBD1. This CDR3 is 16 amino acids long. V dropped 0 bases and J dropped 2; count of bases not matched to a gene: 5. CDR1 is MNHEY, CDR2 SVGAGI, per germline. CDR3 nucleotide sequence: TGTGCCAGCAGTTACTCCGAGGGACAGGGAACCTACGAGCAGTACTTC. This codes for CASSYSEGQGTYEQYF.